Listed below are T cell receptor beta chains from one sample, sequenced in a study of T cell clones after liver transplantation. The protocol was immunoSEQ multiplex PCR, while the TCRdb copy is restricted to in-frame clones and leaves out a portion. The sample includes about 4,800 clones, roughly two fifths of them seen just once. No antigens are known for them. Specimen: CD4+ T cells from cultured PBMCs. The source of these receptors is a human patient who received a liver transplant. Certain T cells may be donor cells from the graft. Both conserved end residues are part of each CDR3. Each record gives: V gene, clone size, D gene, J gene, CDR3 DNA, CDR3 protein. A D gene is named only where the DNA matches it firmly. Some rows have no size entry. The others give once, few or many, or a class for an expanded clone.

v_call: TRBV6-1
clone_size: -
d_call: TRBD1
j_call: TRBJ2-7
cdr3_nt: TGTGCCAGCAGAGAGGGACAGGGGGTAACCTACGAGCAGTACTTC
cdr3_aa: CASREGQGVTYEQYF

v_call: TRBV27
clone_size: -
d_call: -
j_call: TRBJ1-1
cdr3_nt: TGTGCCAGCAGTTGGTCGGGCGGGAACACTGAAGCTTTCTTT
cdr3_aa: CASSWSGGNTEAFF

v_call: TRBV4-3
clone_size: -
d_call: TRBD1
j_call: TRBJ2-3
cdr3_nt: TGCGCCAGCAGCCAAGATTTAAGACAGGGATCAGGATCAGGCACAGATACGCAGTATTTT
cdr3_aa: CASSQDLRQGSGSGTDTQYF

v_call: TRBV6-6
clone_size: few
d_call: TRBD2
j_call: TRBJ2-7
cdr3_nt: TGTGCCAGCACTATACTAGCGGGAGGTTACGAGCAGTACTTC
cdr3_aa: CASTILAGGYEQYF

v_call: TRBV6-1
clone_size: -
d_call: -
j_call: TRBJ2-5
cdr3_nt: TGTGCCAGCAGTGGGACGGGCTCGGCGACCCAGTACTTC
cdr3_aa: CASSGTGSATQYF

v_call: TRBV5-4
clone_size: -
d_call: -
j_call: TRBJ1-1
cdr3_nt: TGTGCCAGCAGCTTTAGCAGGGGTGATACTGAAGCTTTCTTT
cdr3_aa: CASSFSRGDTEAFF

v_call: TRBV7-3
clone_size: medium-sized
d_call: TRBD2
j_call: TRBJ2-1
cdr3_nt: TGTGCCAGCAGCGCATCCCCCACTAGCGGGAACGTCTTC
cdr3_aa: CASSASPTSGNVF

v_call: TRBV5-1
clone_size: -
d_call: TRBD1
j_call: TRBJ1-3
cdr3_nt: TGCGCCAGCAGCCCGTACCCCGGGACAGGGAGTGGAAACACCATATATTTT
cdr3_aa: CASSPYPGTGSGNTIYF

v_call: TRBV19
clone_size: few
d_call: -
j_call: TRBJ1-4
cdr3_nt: TGTGCCAGTAGTCCCCGGGCAGCAAGGAATGAAAAACTGTTTTTT
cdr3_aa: CASSPRAARNEKLFF

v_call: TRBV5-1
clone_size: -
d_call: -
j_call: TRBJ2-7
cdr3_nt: TGCGCCAGCAGCTTATCCGAGGGGCGGCCCTACGAGCAGTACTTC
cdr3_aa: CASSLSEGRPYEQYF

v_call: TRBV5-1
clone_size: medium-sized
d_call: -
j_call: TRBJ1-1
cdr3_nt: TGCGCCAGCAGCTTGGGGGAGATGGGTCTAGCTGAAGCTTTCTTT
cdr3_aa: CASSLGEMGLAEAFF

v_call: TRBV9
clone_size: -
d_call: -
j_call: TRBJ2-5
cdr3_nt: TGTGCCAGCAGCGTAGGTGGTCGAGCCCCGTACCAAGAGACCCAGTACTTC
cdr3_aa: CASSVGGRAPYQETQYF

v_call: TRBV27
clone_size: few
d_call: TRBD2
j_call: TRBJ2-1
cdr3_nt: TGTGCCAGCAGTAAACTAGCGGGCGAAGTCAATGAGCAGTTCTTC
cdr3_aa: CASSKLAGEVNEQFF

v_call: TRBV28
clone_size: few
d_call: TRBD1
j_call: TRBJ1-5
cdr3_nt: TGTGCCAGCAGTCCGCCGGGACAGCATCAGCCCCAGCATTTT
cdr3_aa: CASSPPGQHQPQHF

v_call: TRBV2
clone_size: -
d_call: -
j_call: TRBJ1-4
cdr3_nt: TGTGCCAGCAGTGGAGTTTTGGGGGAAAAACTGTTTTTT
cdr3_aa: CASSGVLGEKLFF

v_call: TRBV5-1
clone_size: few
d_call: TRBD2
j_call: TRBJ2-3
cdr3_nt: TGCGCCAGCAGCCCCTCTGGCGGGAGAACAGATACGCAGTATTTT
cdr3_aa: CASSPSGGRTDTQYF

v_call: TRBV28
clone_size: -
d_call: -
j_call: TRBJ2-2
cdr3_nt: TGTGGCTCGGGCAGGGGAGACACCGGGGAGCTGTTTTTT
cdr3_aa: CGSGRGDTGELFF

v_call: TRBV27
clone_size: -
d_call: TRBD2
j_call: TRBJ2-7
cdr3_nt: TGTGCCAGCAGTCCCCTGGCACGGGGGGGCGAGCAGTACTTC
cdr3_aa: CASSPLARGGEQYF

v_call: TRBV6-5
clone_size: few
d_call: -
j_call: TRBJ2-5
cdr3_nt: TGTGCCAGCAGTGAGTTCCTAGAGACCCAGTACTTC
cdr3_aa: CASSEFLETQYF

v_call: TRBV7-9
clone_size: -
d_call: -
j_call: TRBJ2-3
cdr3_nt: -
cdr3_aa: CASSFGPGWTDTQYF

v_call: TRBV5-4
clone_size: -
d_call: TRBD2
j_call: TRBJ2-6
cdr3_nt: TGTGCCAGCAGCGCCGGGACTAGCGGCCCCCGGGCCAACGTCCTGACTTTC
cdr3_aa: CASSAGTSGPRANVLTF

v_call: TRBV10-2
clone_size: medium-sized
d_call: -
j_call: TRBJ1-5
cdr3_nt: TGCGCCAGCAGTGAGGGGGGGCTCGGGGATCAGCCCCAGCATTTT
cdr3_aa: CASSEGGLGDQPQHF

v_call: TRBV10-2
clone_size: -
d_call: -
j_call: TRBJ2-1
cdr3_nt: TGCGCCAGCAGCCACCCGGGCCCGGGGGATGAGCAGTTCTTC
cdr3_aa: CASSHPGPGDEQFF

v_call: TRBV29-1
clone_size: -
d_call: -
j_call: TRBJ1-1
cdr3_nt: TGCAGCGTTGAACTCCAGGGCAGCACTGAAGCTTTCTTT
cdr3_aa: CSVELQGSTEAFF

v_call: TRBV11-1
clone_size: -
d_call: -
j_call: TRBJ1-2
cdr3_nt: TGTGCCAGCAGCTTAGCTCCCTCGAACTATGGCTACACCTTC
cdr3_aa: CASSLAPSNYGYTF

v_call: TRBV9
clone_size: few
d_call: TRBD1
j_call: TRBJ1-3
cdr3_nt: TGTGCCAGCAGCGTAAGTGGGACAGGGGCTGGAAACACCATATATTTT
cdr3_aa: CASSVSGTGAGNTIYF

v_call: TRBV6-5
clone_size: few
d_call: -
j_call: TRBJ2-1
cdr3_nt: TGTGCCAGCGAGGTAATGGGGTACAATGAGCAGTTCTTC
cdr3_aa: CASEVMGYNEQFF

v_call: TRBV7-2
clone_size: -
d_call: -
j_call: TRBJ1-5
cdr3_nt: TGTGCCAGCAGCTTAGAGGGGGGATGGAGCAATCAGCCCCAGCATTTT
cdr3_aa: CASSLEGGWSNQPQHF

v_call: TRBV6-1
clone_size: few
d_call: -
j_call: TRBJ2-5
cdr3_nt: TGTGCCAGCAGTGAAGTACGGGGAGAGACCCAGTACTTC
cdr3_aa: CASSEVRGETQYF

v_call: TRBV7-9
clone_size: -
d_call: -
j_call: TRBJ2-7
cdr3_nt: TGTGCCAGCAGCCCGGGGGAGCGGGCTCACTCCTACGAGCAGTACTTC
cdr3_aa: CASSPGERAHSYEQYF

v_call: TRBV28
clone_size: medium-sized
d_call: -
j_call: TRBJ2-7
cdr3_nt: TGTGCCAGCACCGGGGCAGCCTACGAGCAGTACTTC
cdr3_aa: CASTGAAYEQYF

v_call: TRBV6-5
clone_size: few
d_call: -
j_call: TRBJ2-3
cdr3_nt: TGTGCCAGCAGGGTGGATGGCACAGATACGCAGTATTTT
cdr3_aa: CASRVDGTDTQYF

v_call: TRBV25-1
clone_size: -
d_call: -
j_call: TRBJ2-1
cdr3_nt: TGTGCCAGCAGTGACCCGACGGGGGCCCCCTACAATGAGCAGTTCTTC
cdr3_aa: CASSDPTGAPYNEQFF

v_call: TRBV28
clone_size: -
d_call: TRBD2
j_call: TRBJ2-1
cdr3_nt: TGTGCCAGCAGTACTCGGACTAGCGAGGCCTACAATGAGCAGTTCTTC
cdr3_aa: CASSTRTSEAYNEQFF

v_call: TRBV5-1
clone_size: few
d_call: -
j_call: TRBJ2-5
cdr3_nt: TGCGCCAGCAGCTCTAGCTGGGAGACCCAGTACTTC
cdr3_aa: CASSSSWETQYF

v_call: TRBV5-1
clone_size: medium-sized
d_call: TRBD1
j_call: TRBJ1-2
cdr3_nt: TGCGCCAGCAGCTTGTCAGGGGGCGAACTCTATGGCTACACCTTC
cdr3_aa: CASSLSGGELYGYTF

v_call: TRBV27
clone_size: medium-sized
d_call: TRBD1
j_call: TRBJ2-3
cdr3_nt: TGTGCCAGCAGTCCCGATCCGGGACAGGGCACAGATACGCAGTATTTT
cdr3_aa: CASSPDPGQGTDTQYF

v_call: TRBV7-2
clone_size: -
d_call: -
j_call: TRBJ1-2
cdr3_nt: TGTGCCAGCAGCTTAGAGGTTAGAGGAGCTGGCTACACCTTC
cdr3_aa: CASSLEVRGAGYTF

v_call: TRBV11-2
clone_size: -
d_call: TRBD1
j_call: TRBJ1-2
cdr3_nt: TGTGCCAGCAGCGCCGGACAGGGTTATGGCTACACCTTC
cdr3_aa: CASSAGQGYGYTF

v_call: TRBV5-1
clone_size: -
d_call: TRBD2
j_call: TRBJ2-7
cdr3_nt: TGCGCCAGCAGCTCGACTAGCGGTACCTACGAGCAGTACTTC
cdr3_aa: CASSSTSGTYEQYF

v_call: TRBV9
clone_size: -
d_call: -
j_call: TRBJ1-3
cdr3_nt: TGTGCCAGCAGCCCGCTCAGGGAGACTGGAAACACCATATATTTT
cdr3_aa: CASSPLRETGNTIYF

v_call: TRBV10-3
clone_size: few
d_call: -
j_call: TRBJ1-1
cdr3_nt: TGTGCCATCGGAGACGGATTGAACACTGAAGCTTTCTTT
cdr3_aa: CAIGDGLNTEAFF

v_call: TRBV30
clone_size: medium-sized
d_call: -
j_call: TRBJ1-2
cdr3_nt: TGTGCCTGGAGTGGGGGAGCTTATTATGGCTACACCTTC
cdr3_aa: CAWSGGAYYGYTF

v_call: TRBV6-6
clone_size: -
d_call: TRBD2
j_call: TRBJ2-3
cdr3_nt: TGTGCCAGCAGTGGGCCGGGACTAAGTTCAACAGATACGCAGTATTTT
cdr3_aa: CASSGPGLSSTDTQYF

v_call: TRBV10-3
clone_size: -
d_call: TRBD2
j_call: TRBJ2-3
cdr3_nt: TGTGCCATCAGTAGGGGAGGGATAGCGGGTAACACAGATACGCAGTATTTT
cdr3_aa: CAISRGGIAGNTDTQYF

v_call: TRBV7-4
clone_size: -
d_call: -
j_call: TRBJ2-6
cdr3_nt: TGTGCCAGCAGCCCTCGGCCCAGCTCACAAAGTCGGGCCAACGTCCTGACTTTC
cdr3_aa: CASSPRPSSQSRANVLTF

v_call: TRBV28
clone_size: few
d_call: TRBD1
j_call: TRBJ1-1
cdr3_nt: TGTGCCAGCAGTTCGAACCGACAGGGGGCGAGCGGTTTCTTT
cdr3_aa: CASSSNRQGASGFF

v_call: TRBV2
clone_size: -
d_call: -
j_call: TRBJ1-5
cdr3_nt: TGTGCCAGCAGTGAAGCGTTTACCCGGAATCAGCCCCAGCATTTT
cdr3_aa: CASSEAFTRNQPQHF

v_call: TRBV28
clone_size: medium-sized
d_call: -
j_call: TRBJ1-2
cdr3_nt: TGTGCCAGCCAGACATTTCCCTATGGCTACACCTTC
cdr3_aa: CASQTFPYGYTF

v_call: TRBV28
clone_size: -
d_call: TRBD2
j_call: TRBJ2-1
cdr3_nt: TGTGCCAGCAGTTTGGGAGCGGGAGGCACGCAACTCTACAATGAGCAGTTCTTC
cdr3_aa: CASSLGAGGTQLYNEQFF

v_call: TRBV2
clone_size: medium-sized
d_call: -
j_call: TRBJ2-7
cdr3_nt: TGTGCCAGCACCACAGCGGCAGGGGAGCAGTACTTC
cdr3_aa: CASTTAAGEQYF

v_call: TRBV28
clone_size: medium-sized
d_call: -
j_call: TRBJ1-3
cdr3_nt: TGTGCCAGCAAAAGGGCAGGCCTTGAGTCGGGAAACACCATATATTTT
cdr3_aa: CASKRAGLESGNTIYF

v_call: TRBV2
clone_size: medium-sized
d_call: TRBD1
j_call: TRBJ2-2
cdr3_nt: TGTGCCAGCAAAGCACAGGGGCCCACCGGGGAGCTGTTTTTT
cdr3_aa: CASKAQGPTGELFF

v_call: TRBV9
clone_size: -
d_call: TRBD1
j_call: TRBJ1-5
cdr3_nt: TGTGCCAGCAGCGTAGCGGGACAGGAAAATCAGCCCCAGCATTTT
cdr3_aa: CASSVAGQENQPQHF

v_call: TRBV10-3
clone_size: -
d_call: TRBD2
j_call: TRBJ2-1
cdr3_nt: TGTGCCATCAGTGAGTTCGAACCCGGACTAGCCGCCAATGAGCAGTTCTTC
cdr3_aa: CAISEFEPGLAANEQFF

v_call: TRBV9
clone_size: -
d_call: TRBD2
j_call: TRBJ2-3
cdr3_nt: TGTGCCAGCAGCGTAAGGAACGGGAGGAGCACAGATACGCAGTATTTT
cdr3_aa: CASSVRNGRSTDTQYF

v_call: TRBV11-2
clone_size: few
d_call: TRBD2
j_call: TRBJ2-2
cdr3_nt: TGTGCCAGCAGCTGGAGTAGCGGGAGTTCGAACACCGGGGAGCTGTTTTTT
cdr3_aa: CASSWSSGSSNTGELFF

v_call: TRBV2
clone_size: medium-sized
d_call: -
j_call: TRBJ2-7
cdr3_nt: TGTGCCAGCAGTGAGTGGAACGAGCAGTACTTC
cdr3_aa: CASSEWNEQYF

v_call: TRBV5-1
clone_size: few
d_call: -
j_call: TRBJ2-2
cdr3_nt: TGCGCCAGCAGCCCTGGGAGCACCGGGGAGCTGTTTTTT
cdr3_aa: CASSPGSTGELFF

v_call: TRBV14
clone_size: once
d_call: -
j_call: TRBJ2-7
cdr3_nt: TGTGCCAGCAGCCAAGTCCACTATGGGGAGCAGTACTTC
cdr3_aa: CASSQVHYGEQYF